These 32 T cell receptor beta chains were sequenced from one sample in a study of identical twins. From the 5' RACE reads, TCRdb called clonotypes with MiXCR, one entry per CDR3 protein. The sample holds 700,000 or so distinct CDR3 sequences, around 8.3% seen once. The same sample was also studied in work on yellow fever vaccine responses in identical twins.

Sequencing used PBMCs. Source of these receptors: a woman aged 18-35 years in good health.

This clonotype has only a few counts. The rearrangement joins TRBV28 to TRBJ2-7; D is possibly TRBD1 (5 bases). Germline values: CDR1 MDHEN, CDR2 SYDVKM. The CDR3 loop spans 18 amino acids. Deletions cut 4 bases from V and 2 bases from J, with 24 bases between. The CDR3 DNA follows: TGTGCCAGCAGTTCTGGGTGGACATCCGACACCACAACCTACGAGCAGTACTTC. Protein product: CASSSGWTSDTTTYEQYF.

The chain employs TRBV5-1 and TRBJ2-7; a possible D gene is TRBD1 (7 bases). The V gene's germline CDR1 is SGHRS and CDR2 YFSETQ. This CDR3 spans 15 amino acids. Deletions cut 4 bases from V and 3 bases from J, with 17 bases between. CDR3 DNA: TGCGCCAGCAGCAGAGGCGGGACAGCGGTCTACGAGCAGTACTTC. Protein product: CASSRGGTAVYEQYF.

A few counts support this clonotype. The V call is TRBV12-3 or TRBV12-4, the J call TRBJ1-2, with 7 positions matching TRBD1. The V gene end was trimmed by 5 bases and the J gene end by 4 bases; junction bases not matched to a gene: 7. This CDR3 comprises 14 residues. The CDR3 DNA reads TGTGCCAGCAGTCTCGACAGGGCTAGCTATGGCTACACCTTC. This gives the protein CASSLDRASYGYTF.

This clonotype appeared many times. The chain is built from TRBV7-9 and TRBJ2-3; TRBD1 agrees at 8 bases. This CDR3 is 15 amino acids long. The germline gives CDR1 SEHNR, CDR2 FQNEAQ (reference sequence). After removal of 5 bases from V and 3 bases from J, the junction contained 7 bases not matched to a gene. The CDR3 DNA reads TGTGCCAGCAGCGACCGACAGGGGCAGACAGATACGCAGTATTTT. Translated: CASSDRQGQTDTQYF.

This clonotype has just a few counts. This sequence joins TRBV6-1 and TRBJ1-2; 7 bases agree with TRBD1. V shed 5 bases, J shed 3 bases, and the junction held 6 bases outside the gene matches. From germline, CDR1 is MNHNS and CDR2 SASEGT. The length of the CDR3 is 14 residues. In DNA, the CDR3 is TGTGCCAGCAGTACCAGGGGACAGTACTATGGCTACACCTTC. It encodes CASSTRGQYYGYTF.

In its sample, this clonotype was seen a few times. CDR3 sequence (DNA): TGTGCCACCAGCAGAGCCCTACAGGGTACCTACGAGCAGTACTTC. Its protein product is CATSRALQGTYEQYF. The V gene is TRBV15, the J gene TRBJ2-7, with D possibly being TRBD1 (6 bases). V dropped 1 base and J dropped 2 bases, with 12 bases sitting between them. The CDR3 is 15 residues long. Germline assignment: CDR1 LNHNV and CDR2 YYDKDF (reference sequence).

The V call is TRBV5-1, the J call TRBJ2-1; 7 nucleotides agree with TRBD1. V shed 4 bases and J 8 bases; nucleotides not matched to a gene: 12. The CDR3 consists of 15 residues. Germline assignment: CDR1 SGHRS and CDR2 YFSETQ. CDR3: CASSAGQGDVDEQFF. Here the CDR3 DNA reads TGCGCCAGCAGCGCCGGGCAGGGGGACGTTGATGAGCAGTTCTTC.

This chain uses TRBV20-1 with TRBJ2-5, with D possibly TRBD2 on 6 matching bases. Trimming shortened V by 6 bases and J by 3 bases, and 11 bases separated the two germline ends. The CDR3 runs to 12 residues. Germline CDR1 reads DFQATT; CDR2 reads SNEGSKA (reference sequence). DNA of the CDR3: TGCAGTGCCTGGGACTTCGAAGAGACCCAGTACTTC. It yields the protein CSAWDFEETQYF.

This clonotype was counted a few times. The genes are TRBV7-2 and TRBJ2-1; 7 bases match TRBD1. The germline V gene encodes CDR1 SGHTA and CDR2 FQGNSA. Germline trimming cut 8 bases from V and 9 bases from J; bases unmatched to any gene: 16. The CDR3 spans 15 residues. The CDR3 is CASSRTTGIPGEQFF. In DNA form, the CDR3 reads TGTGCCAGCTCAAGAACGACAGGGATTCCCGGTGAGCAGTTCTTC.

This clonotype was detected a few times. The chain combines TRBV6-5 with TRBJ2-5; 10 nucleotides line up with TRBD2. The CDR3 length is 17 residues. The V gene end was trimmed by 0 bases and the J gene end by 6 bases; junction bases not matched to a gene: 10. Looked up from germline, CDR1 is MNHEY and CDR2 is SVGAGI. CDR3 DNA: TGTGCCAGCAGTTACTCACTTATAGCGGGGGGTGTCAAGACCCAGTACTTC. Translation gives CASSYSLIAGGVKTQYF.

This clonotype was picked up a small number of times. The V and J genes are TRBV7-2 and TRBJ2-7, with 12 bases matching TRBD2. The CDR3 spans 16 residues. V lost 5 bases and J lost 2; bases outside the gene matches: 7. Germline CDR1 SGHTA, CDR2 FQGNSA. For the CDR3, the DNA is TGTGCCAGCAGCCTACGGACTAGCGGGGACACCTACGAGCAGTACTTC. Translated, it gives CASSLRTSGDTYEQYF.

The chain is built from TRBV7-9 and TRBJ2-7; 7 bases agree with TRBD1. CDR3 length: 15 amino acids. The trim removed 9 bases at V and 2 bases at J, leaving 13 bases unmatched. Germline CDR1 SEHNR, CDR2 FQNEAQ (reference sequence). CDR3: CASSPSGTEAYEQYF. CDR3 DNA: TGTGCCAGTTCCCCGTCCGGGACAGAAGCCTACGAGCAGTACTTC.

The chain links TRBV20-1 to TRBJ2-5, with TRBD2 as a possible D gene (6 bases). This CDR3 comprises 15 residues. Per germline, CDR1 DFQATT and CDR2 SNEGSKA (reference sequence). Trimming cost V 2 bases and J 5 bases, with 18 bases left between them. CDR3 DNA sequence: TGCAGTGCTAGATCTCTTCGGGAGCCTTGGGAGACCCAGTACTTC. Amino acid sequence: CSARSLREPWETQYF.

Only a few counts were recorded for this clonotype. The chain employs TRBV6-6 and TRBJ1-1; a possible D gene is TRBD1 (6 bases). Deletions cut 8 bases from V and 5 bases from J, with 15 bases between. Germline loops: CDR1 MNHNY, CDR2 SVGAGI (reference sequence). The CDR3 spans 13 residues. CDR3 in amino acids: CASRRGGRTEAFF. The CDR3 DNA is TGTGCCAGCCGAAGGGGGGGTAGGACTGAAGCTTTCTTT.

This clonotype was counted many times. The chain combines TRBV20-1 with TRBJ2-3, with TRBD2 matching over 8 bases. Germline CDR1 reads DFQATT; CDR2 reads SNEGSKA (reference sequence). Trimming removed 3 bases from V and 2 bases from J; junction bases left unmatched: 7. The CDR3 spans 15 residues. CDR3 DNA sequence: TGCAGTGCTAGGAGAACTAGCGGAAACACAGATACGCAGTATTTT. Translation: CSARRTSGNTDTQYF.

This clonotype was observed a few times. The rearrangement links TRBV12-3 or TRBV12-4 to TRBJ1-6; D is unclear. The CDR3 extends over 14 amino acids. Trimming cost V 7 bases and J 6 bases, with 13 bases left between them. For the CDR3, the DNA is TGTGCCAGCACCCCAAGCTACGGTAATTCACCCCTCCACTTT. Amino acids: CASTPSYGNSPLHF.

This clonotype was counted only a few times. V is TRBV29-1 and J is TRBJ1-2, with 9 bases aligning to TRBD1. The J segment lost 4 bases and the V segment lost 6 bases, leaving 6 bases of the junction unmatched. This CDR3 spans 13 amino acids. Looked up from germline, CDR1 is SQVTM and CDR2 is ANQGSEA. CDR3 sequence: CSVVPGQGYGYTF. As DNA, the CDR3 is TGCAGCGTGGTACCGGGACAGGGCTATGGCTACACCTTC.

This clonotype was found a few times. The chain recombines TRBV6-1 with TRBJ1-6, with 8 bases fitting TRBD1. Germline CDR1 and CDR2: MNHNS and SASEGT. The CDR3 is made up of 13 amino acids. The ends lost 6 bases at V and 7 bases at J; junction bases unmatched: 2. The CDR3 DNA reads TGTGCCAGCAGGCGGGACAGGAATTCACCCCTCCACTTT. Encoded protein: CASRRDRNSPLHF.

This chain uses TRBV30 with TRBJ2-3; 11 bases line up with TRBD2. CDR1 is GTSNPN and CDR2 is SVGIG in the germline V gene (reference sequence). J was trimmed by 1 base and V by 6 bases; bases with no gene match: 6. There are 15 residues in the CDR3. CDR3 DNA sequence: TGTGCCTGCCCTCAGACTAGCGGGGGCACAGATACGCAGTATTTT. Protein product: CACPQTSGGTDTQYF.

This clonotype was counted ten times or more. The rearrangement uses TRBV12-3 or TRBV12-4 and TRBJ1-1; perhaps TRBD1 as D (5 bases). V lost 6 bases, J lost 3 bases, and 11 bases lay in between. This CDR3 has 13 amino acids. CDR3: CASSREGHTEAFF. In nucleotides, the CDR3 is TGTGCCAGCAGCCGAGAGGGGCACACTGAAGCTTTCTTT.

This chain uses TRBV20-1 with TRBJ2-3; possible D gene TRBD2, 5 bases. Trimming pared 1 base from V and 2 bases from J, leaving 22 bases between. Germline V lookup: CDR1 DFQATT, CDR2 SNEGSKA (reference sequence). The CDR3 sequence is 18 residues long. The CDR3 loop is CSARGLITGLRSTDTQYF. The CDR3, as DNA: TGCAGTGCTAGAGGATTGATCACGGGATTAAGATCCACAGATACGCAGTATTTT.

CDR3 loop: CATSTREAVNTEAFF. The CDR3 nucleotides read TGTGCCACCAGCACTCGAGAGGCGGTGAACACTGAAGCTTTCTTT. The V and J genes are TRBV15 and TRBJ1-1, with unresolved D. Deletions cut 4 bases from V and 0 bases from J, with 12 bases between. CDR1 and CDR2 (germline): LNHNV, YYDKDF (reference sequence). The CDR3 runs to 15 residues.

Ten or more counts support this clonotype. In nucleotides, the CDR3 is TGTGCCAGCAGTTTAGGGGGCGGAAAAAACATTCAGTACTTC. Amino acids: CASSLGGGKNIQYF. The chain couples TRBV12-3 or TRBV12-4 to TRBJ2-4, with TRBD1 as a possible D gene (5 bases). The length of the CDR3 is 14 residues. Between the trimmed V and J ends, which lost 1 base and 4 bases, there was a span of 8 bases.

Only a few counts were recorded for this clonotype. The rearrangement links TRBV6-5 to TRBJ2-2; TRBD2 might be the D (5 bases). This CDR3 is built from 17 residues. CDR1 and CDR2 (germline): MNHEY, SVGAGI. V was trimmed by 0 bases and J by 1 base, leaving 12 bases between them. CDR3 in DNA: TGTGCCAGCAGTTACTCGTGGCTAGCAGAGAACACCGGGGAGCTGTTTTTT. It is translated as CASSYSWLAENTGELFF.

Only a few counts were recorded for this clonotype. J is TRBJ2-7 and V is TRBV15; TRBD1 or TRBD2 may be the D gene (5 bases each). CDR1 and CDR2 from the germline V gene are LNHNV and YYDKDF (reference sequence). V was clipped by 3 bases and J by 1 base, with 16 bases between them. CDR3 length: 16 amino acids. As DNA, the CDR3 is TGTGCCACCAGCAGGGTAAGGACGGGGCTTTCCTACGAGCAGTACTTC. Amino acid sequence: CATSRVRTGLSYEQYF.

In its sample, this clonotype was seen many times. The chain uses TRBV7-3 and TRBJ2-3, with D possibly being TRBD2 (6 bases). CDR1 and CDR2 (germline): SGHTA, FQGTGA. The CDR3 consists of 12 residues. Trimming took 5 bases from V and 5 from J, leaving 8 bases between them. The CDR3 reads CASSRGIDTQYF. CDR3 coding DNA: TGTGCCAGCAGCCGCGGGATAGATACGCAGTATTTT.

This clonotype was counted a few times. The V call is TRBV5-1, the J call TRBJ1-6; possibly TRBD1 for D (6 bases). Germline CDR1 and CDR2: SGHRS and YFSETQ. Trimming removed 0 bases at V and 6 bases at J, with 22 bases between. The CDR3 sequence is 19 residues long. This CDR3 is CASSLEAGVGYSANSPLHF. The CDR3 nucleotides are TGCGCCAGCAGCTTGGAAGCAGGGGTAGGATATTCGGCTAATTCACCCCTCCACTTT. Supplemented by reference TRBV5-1 and TRBJ1-6, the full variable domain reads KAGVTQTPRYLIKTRGQQVTLSCSPISGHRSVSWYQQTPGQGLQFLFEYFSETQRNKGNFPGRFSGRQFSNSRSEMNVSTLELGDSALYLCASSLEAGVGYSANSPLHFGNGTRLTVT.

This clonotype occurred many times. The chain couples TRBV10-3 to TRBJ2-7; the match to TRBD1 covers 7 bases. Germline lookup yields CDR1 ENHRY and CDR2 SYGVKD. The trim removed 7 bases at V and 3 bases at J, leaving 3 bases unmatched. The CDR3 length is 12 residues. The chain's CDR3 is CAIMDRNYEQYF. For the CDR3, the DNA is TGTGCCATCATGGACAGGAACTACGAGCAGTACTTC.

This clonotype was observed a few times. The gene calls are TRBV20-1 and TRBJ2-3; TRBD2 matches 8 bases. Germline V CDR1 and CDR2: DFQATT, SNEGSKA (reference sequence). The CDR3 sequence is 15 residues long. V lost 1 base, J lost 1 base, and 4 bases stayed unmatched. The CDR3: CSARGREGRTDTQYF. The CDR3 bases are TGCAGTGCTAGAGGTCGGGAGGGCCGCACAGATACGCAGTATTTT.

The genes are TRBV28 and TRBJ2-7; D is unclear. Trimming pared 3 bases from V and 3 bases from J, leaving 9 bases between. The germline CDR1 and CDR2 sequences are MDHEN and SYDVKM. The length of the CDR3 is 13 residues. The CDR3 loop reads CASSFREGYEQYF. DNA of the CDR3: TGTGCCAGCAGTTTCCGAGAAGGCTACGAGCAGTACTTC.

This sequence joins TRBV20-1 and TRBJ2-7; a weak D match, TRBD1 (6 bases). The V end lost 6 bases, the J end lost 0 bases, and 12 bases lay between the germline ends. The length of the CDR3 is 13 residues. In germline, CDR1 is DFQATT, CDR2 SNEGSKA (reference sequence). CDR3 in DNA: TGCAGTGCCCCCGACAGGCTCTCCTACGAGCAGTACTTC. It specifies CSAPDRLSYEQYF.

This rearrangement joins TRBV5-1 to TRBJ2-7, with 7 bases lining up with TRBD1. The CDR3 totals 13 residues. V lost 5 bases, J lost 4 bases, and 6 bases stayed unmatched. Germline CDR1 reads SGHRS; CDR2 reads YFSETQ. The chain's CDR3 is CASRPGGDYEQYF. CDR3 nucleotide sequence: TGCGCCAGCAGGCCAGGGGGAGATTACGAGCAGTACTTC.